Detailed here is one T cell receptor beta chain. Its antigen is unidentified. RNA was extracted from bulk tissue without any cell sorting. These data originate in a study of tumor and adjacent non-tumor tissue in lung cancer. The overall study: Patients comprised 12 adenocarcinoma, 2 squamous cell carcinoma and 1 small cell lung cancer. Stage I to III disease affected about ten men and 5 women aged roughly 31 to 85.

A modified ARM-PCR protocol with three rounds of nested PCR amplified TCRbeta. TCRdb independently ran MiXCR on the multiplex PCR reads; one entry per CDR3 protein. This table holds more than 60,000 distinct CDR3 sequences, 60% to 85% found once. The V end lost 0 bases, the J end lost 8 bases, and 22 bases lay between the germline ends. This CDR3 spans 17 amino acids. Germline CDR1 reads MNHGY; CDR2 reads SVAAGI. Broader study findings: In normal lung, the top 100 clones were significantly more dominant than in tumor. Compared with tumor, normal lung showed significantly lower TCR diversity.

This TCR derives from a woman in her forties or fifties with non-small cell lung cancer. Sequenced material: lung tumor tissue. This rearrangement joins TRBV6-9 to TRBJ2-5; D is perhaps TRBD2 (6 bases). The CDR3 spells CASSYSACCGSGDTQYF. CDR3 sequence (DNA): TGTGCCAGCAGTTATTCTGCGTGTTGTGGCTCGGGAGATACCCAGTACTTC.